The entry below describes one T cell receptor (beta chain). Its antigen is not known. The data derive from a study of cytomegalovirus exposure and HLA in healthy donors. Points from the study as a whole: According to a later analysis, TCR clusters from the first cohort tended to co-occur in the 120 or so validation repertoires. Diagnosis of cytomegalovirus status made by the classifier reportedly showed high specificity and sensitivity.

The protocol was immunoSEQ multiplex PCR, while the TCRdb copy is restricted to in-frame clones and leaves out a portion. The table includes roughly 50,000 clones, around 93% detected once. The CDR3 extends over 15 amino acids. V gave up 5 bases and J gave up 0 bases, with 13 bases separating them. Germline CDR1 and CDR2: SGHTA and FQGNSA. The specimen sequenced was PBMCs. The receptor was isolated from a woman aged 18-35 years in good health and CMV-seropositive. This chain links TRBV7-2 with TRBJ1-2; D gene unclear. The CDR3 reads CASSQQRGANYGYTF. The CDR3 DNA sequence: TGTGCCAGCAGCCAACAGCGCGGGGCTAACTATGGCTACACCTTC.